Included here is one T cell receptor (beta chain) sequence, with context. The method was immunoSEQ multiplex PCR; TCRdb's version includes in-frame clones alone and lacks a portion of them. This table has 110,000 to 150,000 clones, roughly 80% appearing once. The data originate from a study of blood T cell repertoires in COVID-19. V dropped 1 base and J dropped 3 bases, with 9 bases sitting between them. This CDR3 has 14 amino acids. CDR1 and CDR2 (germline): KGHSH, LQKENI. The TCR sequence derives from a man between 45 and 60 years old with active or convalescent COVID-19. Material for sequencing was peripheral blood. This chain connects TRBV18 to TRBJ1-1, with D maybe TRBD1 (5 bases). The CDR3 protein is CASSPRSGDTEAFF. In DNA form, the CDR3 reads TGTGCCAGCTCACCACGGTCGGGGGACACTGAAGCTTTCTTT.